The 3 T cell receptor beta chains in this list originate from one sample, sequenced in a study of blood T cell repertoires in COVID-19. Only in-frame clones appear in the TCRdb table, and some are missing; sequencing was by immunoSEQ multiplex PCR. In the table there are approximately 240,000 clones, more than 70% of which are singletons. Sequencing was performed on peripheral blood. These TCRs come from a woman in her thirties or forties who had recovered from COVID-19.

The rearrangement links TRBV7-9 to TRBJ2-1; 8 bases are a match to TRBD1. Trimming took 5 bases from V and 10 from J; bases not matched to a gene: 7. This CDR3 contains 13 residues. Germline V gives CDR1 SEHNR, CDR2 FQNEAQ (reference sequence). Here the CDR3 reads CASSTGQGTEQFF. The CDR3 nucleotides are TGTGCCAGCAGCACCGGACAGGGAACAGAGCAGTTCTTC.

The rearrangement links TRBV30 to TRBJ1-5, with D maybe TRBD1 (5 bases). Germline CDR1 is GTSNPN and CDR2 is SVGIG (reference sequence). CDR3 length: 13 amino acids. V lost 1 base to trimming and J lost 5 bases, with 9 bases between them. The CDR3 loop reads CAWSGGGDQPQHF. The CDR3 DNA follows: TGTGCCTGGAGTGGGGGAGGGGATCAGCCCCAGCATTTT.

The chain recombines TRBV19 with TRBJ2-7, with 10 bases identical to TRBD2. Germline V gives CDR1 LNHDA, CDR2 SQIVND (reference sequence). The CDR3 is 16 residues long. V shed 2 bases and J 0 bases; nucleotides not matched to a gene: 4. The CDR3 region is CASSILAGGPSYEQYF. The CDR3, as DNA: TGTGCCAGTAGTATATTAGCGGGGGGCCCCTCCTACGAGCAGTACTTC.